Reported below is one T cell receptor beta chain. The sample belongs to a study of blood T cell repertoires in COVID-19. The method was immunoSEQ multiplex PCR; TCRdb's version includes in-frame clones alone and lacks a portion of them. The data show roughly 330,000 clones, with over 75% seen just once and around 4% held by the top ten. Material: peripheral blood. This receptor was taken from a woman in her forties or fifties with active or convalescent COVID-19.

CDR3 sequence: CASSLVGTGGEETQYF. Written as DNA, the CDR3 is TGCGCCAGCAGCTTGGTTGGGACAGGGGGCGAAGAGACCCAGTACTTC. This sequence joins TRBV5-1 and TRBJ2-5; 12 nucleotides agree with TRBD1. After removal of 0 bases from V and 3 bases from J, the junction contained 3 bases not matched to a gene. Germline V gives CDR1 SGHRS, CDR2 YFSETQ. This CDR3 has 16 amino acids. The full variable domain, with the rest looked up from reference TRBV5-1 and TRBJ2-5, is KAGVTQTPRYLIKTRGQQVTLSCSPISGHRSVSWYQQTPGQGLQFLFEYFSETQRNKGNFPGRFSGRQFSNSRSEMNVSTLELGDSALYLCASSLVGTGGEETQYFGPGTRLLVL.